This TCR beta chain was identified in a study of cytomegalovirus exposure and HLA in healthy donors. This table comes from immunoSEQ multiplex PCR, and its TCRdb copy is limited to in-frame clones, with some not included. The sample records approximately 300,000 clones, 70% to 90% being singletons. Deletions cut 0 bases from V and 6 bases from J, with 17 bases between. Germline CDR1 MNHEY, CDR2 SVGAGI. This CDR3 has 16 amino acids. The chain uses TRBV6-5 and TRBJ1-1; no reliable D call. The receptor's source is a woman aged 18-29 years in good health and CMV-seronegative. Source material: PBMCs. The CDR3 DNA reads TGTGCCAGCAGTTACTCGTCTTCTAGAGGCGCGGCTGAAGCTTTCTTT. Translation: CASSYSSSRGAAEAFF.